This T cell receptor beta chain was sequenced in a study of CD8+CD57+ T cells in acquired aplastic anemia. Across the study: Average DNA yield from sorted CD4+ and CD8+ cells was about 3 ug. Study-wide points: Shared by patients and controls, some 29 CD8+ CDR3s were abundant in patients. The study found no significant CD8+ Simpson's diversity difference between patients and controls.

The study profiled TCR beta VDJ and CDR3 using genomic DNA as template. MiXCR, run by TCRdb on the reads, gives a single entry per CDR3 protein. The table shows 250,000 or so distinct CDR3 sequences, with approximately 45% occurring only once. Unmatched junction bases numbered 4, after V lost 6 bases and J lost 1 base. Germline V gene data show CDR1 as SGHTA and CDR2 as FQGTGA. The CDR3 runs 14 residues. This clonotype was recorded at least ten times. The target antigen is unknown. By flow cytometry, patients selected for sequencing had shown an expansion of CD8+CD57+ cells. Patients were untreated when blood was sampled.

The chain recombines TRBV7-3 with TRBJ1-1, with TRBD1 matching 8 bases. The sequencing sample was made of sorted CD4+, CD8+, or CD8+CD57+ T cells (not recorded which) from PBMCs. This receptor was identified in a human donor with aplastic anemia. The CDR3 is CASRPGQENTEAFF. As DNA, the CDR3 is TGTGCCAGCAGACCGGGACAGGAGAACACTGAAGCTTTCTTT.